Shown below are 28 T cell receptor beta chains from a single sample sequenced in a study of T cell clones after liver transplantation. Assay used: immunoSEQ multiplex PCR; TCRdb lists only in-frame clones, some missing. The top ten hold around 8.5% of the sample, which has tens of thousands of clones, 70% to 85% seen once. Sequenced here: CD4+ T cells from blood, sampled before liver transplant. The receptor source for this set is a human donor who received a liver transplant.

The chain couples TRBV18 to TRBJ2-1; 12 bases line up with TRBD1. V was clipped by 5 bases and J by 9 bases; unmatched bases: 11. The CDR3 contains 16 residues. CDR1 and CDR2 (germline): KGHSH, LQKENI. In DNA, the CDR3 is TGTGCCAGCTCATCAAACTCCGGGACAGGGGGCAGTGAGCAGTTCTTC. Its translation is CASSSNSGTGGSEQFF.

This chain connects TRBV28 to TRBJ2-3; D not resolved. CDR1 is MDHEN, CDR2 SYDVKM, per germline. The CDR3 is 11 residues long. With 2 bases removed from V and 7 bases from J, the gap between germline ends came to 4 bases. The CDR3 nucleotides are TGTGCCAGCAGTTTAGGGAATACGCAGTATTTT. This codes for CASSLGNTQYF.

The chain joins TRBV4-1 to TRBJ2-5; TRBD2 aligns across 7 bases. V dropped 2 bases and J dropped 3; count of bases not matched to a gene: 9. The CDR3 sequence is 16 residues long. In germline, CDR1 is MGHRA, CDR2 YSYEKL. DNA of the CDR3: TGCGCCAGCAGCCAACTAGCGGATAACAGAAAAGAGACCCAGTACTTC. Its translation is CASSQLADNRKETQYF.

This clone showed up just a few times. The chain has TRBV7-3 and TRBJ2-7; 10 bases align to TRBD1. J was trimmed by 0 bases and V by 3 bases; bases with no gene match: 14. CDR3 length: 19 amino acids. Germline CDR1 and CDR2: SGHTA and FQGTGA. The CDR3 loop is CASSLKASPGQGPSYEQYF. The CDR3, as DNA: TGTGCCAGCAGCTTGAAGGCGTCTCCGGGACAGGGGCCCTCCTACGAGCAGTACTTC. The entire variable domain, with the rest obtained from reference TRBV7-3 and TRBJ2-7, is as follows: GAGVSQTPSNKVTEKGKYVELRCDPISGHTALYWYRQSLGQGPEFLIYFQGTGAADDSGLPNDRFFAVRPEGSVSTLKIQRTERGDSAVYLCASSLKASPGQGPSYEQYFGPGTRLTVT.

This sequence joins TRBV18 and TRBJ2-7; no clear D gene. The CDR3 runs to 11 residues. Germline CDR1 KGHSH, CDR2 LQKENI. V gave up 5 bases and J gave up 5 bases, with 7 bases separating them. The CDR3 reads CASSALNEQYF. The CDR3 nucleotides read TGTGCCAGCTCAGCATTAAACGAGCAGTACTTC.

The genes are TRBV9 and TRBJ2-6; possible D gene TRBD2, 5 bases. Trimming removed 4 bases from V and 2 bases from J, with 13 bases in between. Per the germline V gene, CDR1 is SGDLS and CDR2 is YYNGEE. The CDR3 length is 16 residues. CDR3: CASSLTTSPGANVLTF. The CDR3 coding sequence is TGTGCCAGCAGCTTAACAACTAGTCCTGGGGCCAACGTCCTGACTTTC.

V is TRBV20-1 and J is TRBJ1-1; no firm D call. Germline CDR1 and CDR2: DFQATT and SNEGSKA (reference sequence). The CDR3 is made up of 11 amino acids. V gave up 6 bases and J gave up 3 bases, with 8 bases separating them. The CDR3 spells CSAIRDTEAFF. In DNA, the CDR3 is TGCAGTGCGATTCGAGACACTGAAGCTTTCTTT.

This rearrangement joins TRBV2 to TRBJ1-2; 9 bases map to TRBD1. This CDR3 comprises 14 residues. Germline CDR1 is SNHLY and CDR2 is FYNNEI. With V trimmed by 7 bases and J by 6 bases, 9 bases remained unmatched. CDR3 residues: CASNPGTGLDGYTF. CDR3 nucleotides: TGTGCCAGCAATCCAGGGACAGGGCTTGATGGCTACACCTTC.

This rearrangement joins TRBV6-5 to TRBJ2-3; no clear D gene. This CDR3 has 13 residues. V was clipped by 6 bases and J by 1 base, with 8 bases between them. The germline V gene has CDR1 MNHEY and CDR2 SVGAGI. CDR3: CASRPGRTDTQYF. CDR3 in DNA: TGTGCCAGCAGACCGGGCCGCACAGATACGCAGTATTTT.

The chain combines TRBV5-6 with TRBJ2-5; 8 nucleotides align to TRBD2. Germline CDR1 SGHDT, CDR2 YYEEEE. The CDR3 runs to 17 residues. Trimming removed 0 bases from V and 5 bases from J; junction bases left unmatched: 12. The CDR3 protein is CASSLDGGGWGEETQYF. The CDR3 nucleotides are TGTGCCAGCAGCTTGGATGGCGGGGGGTGGGGGGAGGAGACCCAGTACTTC.

J is TRBJ1-1 and V is TRBV7-2; possible D gene TRBD1, 6 bases. Trimming pared 6 bases from V and 5 bases from J, leaving 13 bases between. CDR1 is SGHTA and CDR2 is FQGNSA in the germline V gene. The CDR3 length is 13 residues. CDR3 residues: CASREAGETEAFF. CDR3 DNA: TGTGCCAGCAGGGAGGCAGGGGAAACTGAAGCTTTCTTT.

The CDR3 reads CASSTRTGGDTQYF. For the CDR3, the DNA is TGTGCCAGCAGTACAAGAACAGGGGGGGATACGCAGTATTTT. This chain joins TRBV27 and TRBJ2-3, with TRBD1 matching 8 bases. Trimming removed 5 bases from V and 6 bases from J; junction bases left unmatched: 7. The germline V gene encodes CDR1 MNHEY and CDR2 SMNVEV (reference sequence). This CDR3 is 14 amino acids long.

The chain combines TRBV9 with TRBJ2-1; D is unresolved. Deletions cut 4 bases from V and 0 bases from J, with 11 bases between. Germline CDR1 SGDLS, CDR2 YYNGEE. The CDR3 runs 15 residues. CDR3 residues: CASSPDSLSYNEQFF. The CDR3 coding sequence is TGTGCCAGCAGCCCCGACTCGCTCTCCTACAATGAGCAGTTCTTC.

This clone is categorized as medium-sized. V and J are TRBV10-1 and TRBJ2-7; D not certain. V dropped 2 bases and J dropped 2 bases, with 1 base sitting between them. The CDR3 consists of 11 residues. Germline values: CDR1 WNHNN, CDR2 SYGVQD (reference sequence). The CDR3 loop is CASSETYEQYF. The CDR3 DNA reads TGCGCCAGCAGTGAGACCTACGAGCAGTACTTC.

The chain joins TRBV10-3 to TRBJ1-5; no reliable D call. Germline V gene sequence: CDR1 ENHRY, CDR2 SYGVKD. The CDR3 length is 15 residues. V shed 2 bases and J shed 2 bases, with 10 bases lying between them. CDR3 nucleotide sequence: TGTGCCATCAGTGAGGAAACAAGTGGCAATCAGCCCCAGCATTTT. Translated, it gives CAISEETSGNQPQHF.

This clone is categorized as medium-sized. V is TRBV5-1 and J is TRBJ2-7, with 8 positions matching TRBD1. V shed 0 bases and J 5 bases; nucleotides not matched to a gene: 7. This CDR3 has 15 amino acids. The germline gives CDR1 SGHRS, CDR2 YFSETQ. As DNA, the CDR3 is TGCGCCAGCAGCTTGGGGGCAGGGGGCGTCAACGAGCAGTACTTC. Protein sequence: CASSLGAGGVNEQYF. The full variable domain, completed using reference TRBV5-1 and TRBJ2-7, is KAGVTQTPRYLIKTRGQQVTLSCSPISGHRSVSWYQQTPGQGLQFLFEYFSETQRNKGNFPGRFSGRQFSNSRSEMNVSTLELGDSALYLCASSLGAGGVNEQYFGPGTRLTVT.

This chain links TRBV6-5 with TRBJ2-2; 7 bases match TRBD1. The germline V gene encodes CDR1 MNHEY and CDR2 SVGAGI. This CDR3 region has 15 residues. With V trimmed by 2 bases and J by 4 bases, 4 bases remained unmatched. The CDR3 spells CASSYRPGGTGELFF. The CDR3 nucleotides are TGTGCCAGCAGTTACCGGCCAGGGGGCACCGGGGAGCTGTTTTTT.

The chain is built from TRBV7-6 and TRBJ2-3; D uncertain. Germline-derived CDR1 and CDR2 are SGHVS and FNYEAQ. V shed 1 base and J shed 11 bases, with 10 bases lying between them. CDR3 length equals 12 residues. CDR3 in amino acids: CASSLVEARQYF. CDR3 nucleotide sequence: TGTGCCAGCAGCTTAGTAGAGGCGAGGCAGTATTTT.

The V gene is TRBV11-2, the J gene TRBJ1-2, with unresolved D. Germline V gene data show CDR1 as SGHAT and CDR2 as FQNNGV. With 5 bases removed from V and 5 bases from J, the gap between germline ends came to 12 bases. The CDR3 extends over 13 amino acids. CDR3 bases: TGTGCCAGCAGCCCCGACACTGTTTATGGCTACACCTTC. Its protein product is CASSPDTVYGYTF.

The genes are TRBV19 and TRBJ1-2; 8 bases agree with TRBD1. Trimming removed 4 bases from V and 4 bases from J; junction bases left unmatched: 8. Germline V lookup: CDR1 LNHDA, CDR2 SQIVND (reference sequence). The CDR3 length is 15 residues. The DNA for the CDR3 is TGTGCCAGTAGTACCGGACAGGGAAGTATCTATGGCTACACCTTC. Translation gives CASSTGQGSIYGYTF.

The V and J genes are TRBV28 and TRBJ1-2, with 7 bases that match TRBD1. Germline V gene data show CDR1 as MDHEN and CDR2 as SYDVKM. The junction had 8 bases not matched to a gene; V was cut back by 5 bases and J by 5 bases. This CDR3 contains 14 residues. The chain's CDR3 is CASSIPGQPYGYTF. CDR3 bases: TGTGCCAGCAGTATACCGGGACAGCCATATGGCTACACCTTC.

This clone occurred many times. This rearrangement joins TRBV6-4 to TRBJ2-3; 9 nucleotides match TRBD2. The germline gives CDR1 MRHNA, CDR2 SNTAGT. V shed 3 bases, J shed 2 bases, and the junction held 3 bases outside the gene matches. This CDR3 comprises 15 residues. CDR3 protein: CASSEVAGATDTQYF. The CDR3 bases are TGTGCCAGCAGTGAAGTAGCGGGGGCCACAGATACGCAGTATTTT.

This clone was counted between two and nine times. The gene calls are TRBV29-1 and TRBJ1-2; the D gene is possibly TRBD1 (5 bases). The CDR3 spans 12 residues. Trimming removed 6 bases at V and 8 bases at J, with 16 bases between. Germline V gene sequence: CDR1 SQVTM, CDR2 ANQGSEA. CDR3 coding DNA: TGCAGCGTGAGGGGACTCGGCCACGGCTACACCTTC. It translates to CSVRGLGHGYTF.

This sequence joins TRBV6-1 and TRBJ2-1, with D perhaps matching TRBD1 (5 bases). CDR3 size: 14 residues. V was cut by 7 bases and J by 7 bases, with 17 bases left in between. CDR1 and CDR2 (germline): MNHNS, SASEGT. The CDR3 bases are TGTGCCAGCACTCAAAGGGGTCCGTTTAATGAGCAGTTCTTC. Its protein is CASTQRGPFNEQFF.

This clone was seen only once. DNA of the CDR3: TGTGCCAGCAGCTCCAGGGTCGGGAACACTGAAGCTTTCTTT. It yields the protein CASSSRVGNTEAFF. The chain combines TRBV6-5 with TRBJ1-1; the D gene is possibly TRBD1 (5 bases). V shed 6 bases and J shed 1 base, with 12 bases lying between them. The CDR3 is made up of 14 amino acids. CDR1 MNHEY and CDR2 SVGAGI come from the germline V gene.

The rearrangement uses TRBV7-2 and TRBJ2-5; D perhaps matches TRBD2 (5 bases). Germline V gives CDR1 SGHTA, CDR2 FQGNSA. Trimming took 3 bases from V and 3 from J, leaving 8 bases between them. CDR3 length: 13 residues. CDR3 sequence (DNA): TGTGCCAGCAGCTTCGAGAGGGAAGAGACCCAGTACTTC. It encodes CASSFEREETQYF. Full variable domain (remainder filled in from reference TRBV7-2 and TRBJ2-5): GAGVSQSPSNKVTEKGKDVELRCDPISGHTALYWYRQSLGQGLEFLIYFQGNSAPDKSGLPSDRFSAERTGGSVSTLTIQRTQQEDSAVYLCASSFEREETQYFGPGTRLLVL.

The rearrangement uses TRBV6-6 and TRBJ1-2; D might be TRBD1 (6 bases). Germline V gene sequence: CDR1 MNHNY, CDR2 SVGAGI (reference sequence). V was pared by 7 bases and J by 2 bases, with 17 bases between. This CDR3 comprises 15 residues. CDR3 sequence reads: CASIQAQGSNYGYTF. For the CDR3, the DNA is TGTGCCAGCATCCAAGCACAGGGATCGAACTATGGCTACACCTTC.

The rearrangement joins TRBV28 to TRBJ1-1, with a possible D match to TRBD1 (6 bases). Per germline, CDR1 MDHEN and CDR2 SYDVKM. Trimming pared 5 bases from V and 4 bases from J, leaving 17 bases between. This CDR3 has 15 residues. The CDR3 reads CASSPQGYGTTEAFF. CDR3 bases: TGTGCCAGCAGTCCTCAGGGGTATGGGACCACTGAAGCTTTCTTT.